The clone carrying this T cell receptor (beta chain) was seen just once. A much bigger clone sits one base away, suggesting this may be a read error. This sample is part of a study of blood T cells in healthy people across ages. V trimming: 4 bases; J trimming: 13 bases; junction bases outside the gene matches: 2. Per germline, CDR1 SGHTA and CDR2 FQGNSA. The CDR3 spans 12 residues. PCR was performed a second time for about 6 to 12 cycles using a sample-barcoded 5' primer and a J-beta primer mix. Via MiXCR, TCRdb re-called the 5' RACE reads, giving one row per CDR3 protein. The sample lists around 1,800,000 distinct CDR3 sequences; about 39% were seen once.

The chain has TRBV7-2 and TRBJ2-1; 12 bases map to TRBD1. Sequencing was performed on blood. The sequence was obtained from a human donor in good health. The CDR3 DNA sequence: TGTGCCAGCAGCTCAGGGACAGGGGGCCAGTTCTTC. This encodes CASSSGTGGQFF.